This T cell receptor (beta chain) was profiled in a study of T cell changes during pregnancy in multiple sclerosis. CDR3 length equals 16 residues. V shed 1 base, J shed 3 bases, and the junction held 3 bases outside the gene matches. CDR1 MNHEY and CDR2 SVGAGI come from the germline V gene. TCRdb's table, derived via immunoSEQ multiplex PCR, lists solely in-frame clones and lacks some. This table holds some 97,000 clones, about nine tenths found once. The V and J genes are TRBV6-5 and TRBJ2-2, with 9 bases fitting TRBD1. This receptor was obtained from a female donor with multiple sclerosis, enrolled in a pregnancy study. The sample consisted of peripheral blood, taken after pregnancy. In DNA, the CDR3 is TGTGCCAGCAGTTACTGGAGGACAGGGGACACCGGGGAGCTGTTTTTT. It codes for CASSYWRTGDTGELFF.